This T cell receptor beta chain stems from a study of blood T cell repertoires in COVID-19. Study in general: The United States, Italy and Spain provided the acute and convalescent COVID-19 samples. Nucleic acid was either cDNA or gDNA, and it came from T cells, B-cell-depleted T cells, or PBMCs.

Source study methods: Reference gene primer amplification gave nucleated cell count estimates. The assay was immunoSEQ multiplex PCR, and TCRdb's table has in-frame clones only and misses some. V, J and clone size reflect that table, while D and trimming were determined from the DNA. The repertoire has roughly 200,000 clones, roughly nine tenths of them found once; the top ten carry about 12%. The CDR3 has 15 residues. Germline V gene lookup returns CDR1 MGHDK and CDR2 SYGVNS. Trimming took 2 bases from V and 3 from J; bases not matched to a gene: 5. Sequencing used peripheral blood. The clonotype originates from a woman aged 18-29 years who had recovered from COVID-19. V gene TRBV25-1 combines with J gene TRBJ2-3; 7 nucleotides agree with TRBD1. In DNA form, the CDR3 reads TGTGCCAGCAGTGAAGACAGGGTGGGGACAGATACGCAGTATTTT. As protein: CASSEDRVGTDTQYF. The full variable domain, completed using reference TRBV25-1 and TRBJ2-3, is EADIYQTPRYLVIGTGKKITLECSQTMGHDKMYWYQQDPGMELHLIHYSYGVNSTEKGDLSSESTVSRIRTEHFPLTLESARPSHTSQYLCASSEDRVGTDTQYFGPGTRLTVL.